The 24 T cell receptor beta chains below were found in one sample sequenced in a study of human T cells and chemical hapten exposure. Time point in this sample: pre-sensitization, week 0. The treatment here: therapeutic diphenylcyclopropenone sensitization with weekly scalp DPC. MiXCR, applied by TCRdb to the RACE reads, yields one record per CDR3 protein. The sample carries under 200,000 distinct CDR3 sequences, more than 25% recorded once. The sequenced sample was whole blood, obtained in connection with sensitization to the hapten diphenylcyclopropenone (DPC). The receptors come from a woman between 25 and 40 years old with alopecia areata. Some clones in this sample may be carry-over from other donors' samples.

This clonotype was counted only a few times. The chain is built from TRBV29-1 and TRBJ1-2; the D gene is possibly TRBD1 (6 bases). The germline V gene encodes CDR1 SQVTM and CDR2 ANQGSEA. The CDR3 loop spans 10 amino acids. V lost 4 bases and J 6 bases, leaving 6 bases between the germline ends. As DNA, the CDR3 is TGCAGCGTTGCAGGGGATGGCTACACCTTC. Encoded protein: CSVAGDGYTF.

This clonotype was seen a handful of times. The chain employs TRBV9 and TRBJ2-2, with D hard to call. V was cut by 1 base and J by 10 bases, with 11 bases left in between. The CDR3 length is 13 residues. Germline CDR1 SGDLS, CDR2 YYNGEE. The CDR3 is CASSVRGGVELFF. The DNA for the CDR3 is TGTGCCAGCAGCGTAAGAGGCGGCGTGGAGCTGTTTTTT.

The chain is built from TRBV28 and TRBJ2-4; D is perhaps TRBD1 (5 bases). The CDR3 runs 15 residues. From germline, CDR1 is MDHEN and CDR2 SYDVKM. V lost 6 bases and J lost 0, with 12 bases in between. The CDR3 coding sequence is TGTGCCAGCAGCGGACAAGAGCTAGCCAAAAACATTCAGTACTTC. As protein: CASSGQELAKNIQYF.

V is TRBV2 and J is TRBJ2-1, with 10 bases matching TRBD2. Germline CDR1 is SNHLY and CDR2 is FYNNEI. J was trimmed by 4 bases and V by 2 bases; bases with no gene match: 2. The CDR3 spans 15 residues. This chain's CDR3 is CASSERTSGYNEQFF. CDR3 DNA: TGTGCCAGCAGTGAAAGGACTAGCGGTTACAATGAGCAGTTCTTC.

This clonotype has just a few counts. CDR3 sequence reads: CASSAYRDPASGTGTDTQYF. The CDR3 region has the DNA TGCGCCAGCAGCGCCTACCGGGATCCCGCTAGCGGGACCGGCACAGATACGCAGTATTTT. The V and J genes are TRBV5-1 and TRBJ2-3, with 9 nucleotides matching TRBD2. V dropped 4 bases and J dropped 1; count of bases not matched to a gene: 19. This CDR3 spans 20 amino acids. Looked up from germline, CDR1 is SGHRS and CDR2 is YFSETQ.

The chain couples TRBV6-6 to TRBJ2-1; perhaps D is TRBD1 or TRBD2 (5 bases each). Deletions cut 5 bases from V and 6 bases from J, with 20 bases between. Germline CDR1 reads MNHNY; CDR2 reads SVGAGI (reference sequence). The CDR3 covers 16 residues. The CDR3 loop reads CASSPRDGAGSNEQFF. CDR3 coding DNA: TGTGCCAGCAGTCCCCGGGATGGGGCAGGCAGCAATGAGCAGTTCTTC.

In its sample, this clonotype was seen a few times. The V call is TRBV5-1, the J call TRBJ2-1; TRBD1 aligns across 9 bases. The CDR3 runs to 15 residues. Germline CDR1 is SGHRS and CDR2 is YFSETQ. Trimming at V came to 4 bases and at J to 3 bases, leaving 5 bases not matched to a gene. The CDR3 nucleotides read TGCGCCAGCAGCGCTACAGGGGGCCTCTACAATGAGCAGTTCTTC. As protein: CASSATGGLYNEQFF.

In this sample, this clonotype turned up a few times. The chain has TRBV20-1 and TRBJ2-1; D unclear. Germline V gene sequence: CDR1 DFQATT, CDR2 SNEGSKA (reference sequence). Between the trimmed V and J ends, which lost 0 bases and 2 bases, there was a span of 5 bases. The CDR3 is 13 residues long. The CDR3 region is CSAREGTYNEQFF. The CDR3 bases are TGCAGTGCTAGAGAGGGGACCTACAATGAGCAGTTCTTC.

The CDR3 DNA sequence: TGTGCCACCAGCTTTCCCCGACAGGGGTCAAATGAGCAGTTCTTC. It encodes CATSFPRQGSNEQFF. The gene calls are TRBV15 and TRBJ2-1, with 8 bases matching TRBD1. Looked up from germline, CDR1 is LNHNV and CDR2 is YYDKDF (reference sequence). V lost 5 bases and J lost 7; bases outside the gene matches: 10. CDR3 length: 15 residues. The full variable domain, in which reference TRBV15 and TRBJ2-1 provide the parts outside the CDR3, is DAMVIQNPRYQVTQFGKPVTLSCSQTLNHNVMYWYQQKSSQAPKLLFHYYDKDFNNEADTPDNFQSRRPNTSFCFLDIRSPGLGDTAMYLCATSFPRQGSNEQFFGPGTRLTVL.

V and J are TRBV3-1 and TRBJ2-1; D is undetermined. The CDR3 extends over 11 amino acids. The germline V gene has CDR1 LGHDT and CDR2 YNNKEL (reference sequence). With 0 bases removed from V and 10 bases from J, the gap between germline ends came to 4 bases. For the CDR3, the DNA is TGTGCCAGCAGCCAAGACAGGGAGCAGTTCTTC. It yields the protein CASSQDREQFF.

The chain combines TRBV28 with TRBJ2-7; maybe TRBD2 (6 bases). CDR1 MDHEN and CDR2 SYDVKM come from the germline V gene. The V end was cut by 8 bases, the J end by 3 bases, with 17 bases between. This CDR3 is 14 amino acids long. CDR3 residues: CASVAGPPRYEQYF. The CDR3 DNA is TGTGCCAGCGTTGCGGGGCCACCCCGCTACGAGCAGTACTTC. Complete variable domain (other parts from reference TRBV28 and TRBJ2-7): DVKVTQSSRYLVKRTGEKVFLECVQDMDHENMFWYRQDPGLGLRLIYFSYDVKMKEKGDIPEGYSVSREKKERFSLILESASTNQTSMYLCASVAGPPRYEQYFGPGTRLTVT.

The genes are TRBV10-3 and TRBJ1-6; 8 bases map to TRBD1. This CDR3 is 15 amino acids long. V gave up 4 bases and J gave up 5 bases; unmatched junction bases: 4. The germline CDR1 and CDR2 sequences are ENHRY and SYGVKD. The CDR3 sequence: CAISGDRTHNSPLHF. The CDR3 nucleotides read TGTGCCATCAGTGGGGACAGGACTCATAATTCACCCCTCCACTTT.

There are a few counts of this clonotype. This rearrangement joins TRBV6-1 to TRBJ2-2, with TRBD1 identical over 8 bases. This CDR3 spans 18 amino acids. Germline assignment: CDR1 MNHNS and CDR2 SASEGT. J was trimmed by 2 bases and V by 5 bases; bases with no gene match: 13. The CDR3: CASSRDRRSGFNTGELFF. Here the CDR3 DNA reads TGTGCCAGCAGTCGGGACAGGCGCTCCGGATTTAACACCGGGGAGCTGTTTTTT.

The V call is TRBV9, the J call TRBJ2-6; weak D call: TRBD1 (5 bases). The CDR3 is made up of 16 amino acids. V lost 2 bases, J lost 4 bases, and 13 bases lay in between. Germline V gene data show CDR1 as SGDLS and CDR2 as YYNGEE. In nucleotides, the CDR3 is TGTGCCAGCAGCGTGCAGGGAAGGCTGGGGGCCAACGTCCTGACTTTC. Translated, it gives CASSVQGRLGANVLTF.

The chain links TRBV14 to TRBJ2-5; D might be TRBD1 (6 bases). There are 14 residues in the CDR3. V lost 1 base and J lost 2, with 8 bases in between. Germline CDR1 reads SGHDN; CDR2 reads FVKESK. Here the CDR3 DNA reads TGTGCCAGCAGCCAAGCTACAGGGCAAGAGACCCAGTACTTC. Protein sequence: CASSQATGQETQYF.

This chain uses TRBV5-1 with TRBJ2-3, with no clear D. V dropped 1 base and J dropped 1 base, with 7 bases sitting between them. The CDR3 is made up of 14 amino acids. CDR1 is SGHRS, CDR2 YFSETQ, per germline. CDR3 in DNA: TGCGCCAGCAGCTTGCTTGAGGGCACAGATACGCAGTATTTT. It codes for CASSLLEGTDTQYF.

The chain recombines TRBV20-1 with TRBJ1-6; D may be TRBD1 (6 bases). CDR3 size: 13 residues. The germline V gene encodes CDR1 DFQATT and CDR2 SNEGSKA (reference sequence). V lost 3 bases and J lost 8, with 11 bases in between. Here the CDR3 DNA reads TGCAGTGCTAGGGACAGAACGGATTCACCCCTCCACTTT. Translating it yields CSARDRTDSPLHF.

This clonotype showed up many times. This chain uses TRBV28 with TRBJ2-6; unclear D gene. Deletions cut 6 bases from V and 4 bases from J, with 13 bases between. CDR3 length: 15 amino acids. Germline loops: CDR1 MDHEN, CDR2 SYDVKM. CDR3 residues: CASSRSWVGANVLTF. CDR3 nucleotides: TGTGCCAGCAGCCGCAGCTGGGTAGGGGCCAACGTCCTGACTTTC.

Many counts were recorded for this clonotype. This rearrangement joins TRBV28 to TRBJ2-3, with 8 bases that match TRBD2. The CDR3 sequence is 14 residues long. V trimming: 4 bases; J trimming: 0 bases; junction bases outside the gene matches: 0. The germline V gene encodes CDR1 MDHEN and CDR2 SYDVKM. The CDR3 reads CASSSSGSTDTQYF. CDR3 bases: TGTGCCAGCAGTTCTAGCGGGAGCACAGATACGCAGTATTTT.

The sample holds one count of this clonotype. This sequence joins TRBV4-3 and TRBJ2-7; 7 bases agree with TRBD1. V lost 1 base, J lost 3 bases, and 6 bases stayed unmatched. Per the germline V gene, CDR1 is LGHNA and CDR2 is YSLEER. CDR3 length: 15 amino acids. The CDR3 reads CASSQGLGGIYEQYF. The CDR3 nucleotides are TGCGCCAGCAGCCAAGGATTAGGGGGCATCTACGAGCAGTACTTC.

The V call is TRBV25-1, the J call TRBJ1-5, with D hard to call. The CDR3 is made up of 12 amino acids. Trimming removed 4 bases at V and 4 bases at J, with 5 bases between. Germline V gives CDR1 MGHDK, CDR2 SYGVNS. CDR3 in DNA: TGTGCCAGCAGTGTCGGAAATCAGCCCCAGCATTTT. This codes for CASSVGNQPQHF. Variable domain in full (rest from reference TRBV25-1 and TRBJ1-5): EADIYQTPRYLVIGTGKKITLECSQTMGHDKMYWYQQDPGMELHLIHYSYGVNSTEKGDLSSESTVSRIRTEHFPLTLESARPSHTSQYLCASSVGNQPQHFGDGTRLSIL.

The rearrangement links TRBV5-1 to TRBJ2-1; the D gene is possibly TRBD1 (6 bases). Trimming removed 1 base at V and 4 bases at J, with 9 bases between. The V gene's germline CDR1 is SGHRS and CDR2 YFSETQ. CDR3 length: 14 amino acids. The CDR3 protein is CASSLRGLYNEQFF. In DNA, the CDR3 is TGCGCCAGCAGCTTGAGGGGGTTATACAATGAGCAGTTCTTC.

The rearrangement links TRBV28 to TRBJ2-1; 9 bases map to TRBD2. This CDR3 is built from 16 residues. The germline V gene encodes CDR1 MDHEN and CDR2 SYDVKM. The ends lost 5 bases at V and 10 bases at J; junction bases unmatched: 15. The CDR3 DNA reads as TGTGCCAGCAGTGACCCACTAGCGGGCGTGCGGGAGGAGCAGTTCTTC. Its protein is CASSDPLAGVREEQFF.

This clonotype was detected only a few times. J is TRBJ2-1 and V is TRBV24-1; D unresolved. V lost 3 bases and J lost 9, with 20 bases in between. The CDR3 is made up of 16 amino acids. Germline CDR1 and CDR2: KGHDR and SFDVKD. DNA for the CDR3: TGTGCCACCAGTGATCCCGCGAGAGGCGCTGCCCCTGAGCAGTTCTTC. Encoded protein: CATSDPARGAAPEQFF.